This paragraph covers one TCR beta chain sequence. Its binding antigen is unknown. Per-base qualities were not stored, and no clone one base away is much larger. According to the germline V gene, CDR1 reads SGHRS and CDR2 reads YFSETQ. The CDR3 has 17 amino acids, counting the end cysteine and phenylalanine. Left in the record is the CDR3 DNA by itself, 51 bases read in frame from the first base. Cut back by 6 bases and 3 bases, the V and J ends lie 21 bases apart. The immunoSEQ Assay, a bias-controlled multiplex PCR, was used to amplify TCRbeta CDR3 regions from genomic DNA. From the authors' description of their analysis: Nucleated cell counts per sample were estimated from amplification of reference gene primers within the assay. Sequence reads were collapsed and filtered to measure the absolute abundance of every unique TCRbeta CDR3 rearrangement. For each sample, productive Simpson clonality was calculated by taking the square root of Simpson's diversity index across productive rearrangements. Sourced from immuneACCESS, this table was stored by TCRdb with only in-frame sequences that have V and J called. A share of the clones is absent; for the studies checked, an unresolved V gene accounts for under half, and the remainder has no known explanation. D and trimming come from the DNA, and the V and J calls and clone size come from that table. The sample table contains about 62,000 clones; only one count was recorded for 85% to 90% of them. The ten largest clones add up to roughly 1% of the sample.

This sample stems from a study of blood T cell repertoires in COVID-19 (dated by TCRdb to the early 2020s). Notes on the research overall: Samples from collaborators originated in the United States, Italy and Spain and spanned both the acute and convalescent phases of COVID-19. The repertoires were made available in a free public database intended to serve as a resource for research on the immune response to SARS-CoV-2. Deeply sampled blood TCRbeta repertoires from subjects exposed to, actively infected with, or recovered from COVID-19 were included in the dataset. Where HLA class I and class II types were available, the types were taken from metadata supplied by the sample provider, not from assay-based typing. The sample metadata nearly always contained a de-identified subject ID, COVID-19 status, age in years and sex. The prospective study material was composed of cDNA or gDNA derived from T cells, B-cell-depleted T cells, or PBMCs. Samples came from the ongoing ImmuneRACE study (first 160 participants) plus 1,254 subjects from 6 global collaborators.

Overall results and qualifications from the work: The quantity of clinical and demographic metadata differed by source and by participant and was supplied without curation.

Whole blood was collected in K2EDTA tubes by collaborating institutions according to the institutions' own protocols. Collaborator samples were shipped for TCRbeta analysis as frozen whole blood, isolated PBMCs, or DNA extracted from either sample type. Sequencing was carried out using peripheral blood. The chain links TRBV5-1 with TRBJ2-2; TRBD1 is perhaps the D gene, given 6 matching bases. The TCR comes from a man aged 70 or older with acute or convalescent COVID-19. The DNA sequence reads TGCGCCAGCATCTTCGGAGCAAGACAGGCCCACACCGGGGAGCTGTTTTTT. Its protein reads: CASIFGARQAHTGELFF.